This T cell receptor (beta chain) was sequenced for a study of PD-1 blockade in classical Hodgkin lymphoma. The study's findings and limits: Healthy donors reportedly exceeded newly diagnosed patients in baseline TCR diversity.

Sequencing was performed with immunoSEQ multiplex PCR; in TCRdb, only in-frame clones are kept and a portion is missing. The data contain 10,000 to 15,000 clones, roughly nine tenths of them singletons. CDR3 length equals 14 residues. The germline gives CDR1 SGHRS, CDR2 YFSETQ. Trimming removed 0 bases at V and 5 bases at J, with 8 bases between. All the patients suffered relapse after autologous stem cell transplantation, and brentuximab vedotin exposure differed. CD4+ T cells were purified from thawed PBMCs by magnetic negative selection. Relapsed/refractory classical Hodgkin lymphoma patients had complete, partial or progressive responses. This clone was detected once. The antigen remains undetermined.

This TCR derives from a human donor with classical Hodgkin lymphoma. The starting material was CD4+ T cells from blood, obtained at baseline. The V gene is TRBV5-1, the J gene TRBJ2-2, with D unresolved. The CDR3 sequence: CASSLAYGTGELFF. Here the CDR3 DNA reads TGCGCCAGCAGCTTGGCCTATGGGACCGGGGAGCTGTTTTTT.